This TCR beta chain was captured by sequencing in a study of CD8 T cells in ankylosing spondylitis. The CDR3 runs 16 residues. Trimming cost V 6 bases and J 0 bases, with 15 bases left between them. CDR1 LGHNA and CDR2 YSLEER come from the germline V gene. TCRdb recomputed calls from the 5' RACE reads with MiXCR, one row per CDR3 protein. The table has approximately 220,000 distinct CDR3 sequences, around 25% seen once. Regarding the study as a whole: According to the report, clones linked to the disease were significantly enriched in matched synovial fluid samples taken from ankylosing spondylitis patients. Certain motif variants had earlier appeared in reactive arthritis synovial fluid and blood. Within peripheral blood, clones linked to disease were CD8+ and relatively rare.

This clonotype was seen a handful of times. The antigen is not known. The sequence derives from a male donor with ankylosing spondylitis or in good health (not recorded which). The chain joins TRBV4-3 to TRBJ1-3, with D maybe TRBD1 (6 bases). Sequenced material: blood, either unsorted or a sorted T cell fraction (not recorded which). The CDR3 bases are TGCGCCAGCAGTCTCGGGGGGCAGAGCTCTGGAAACACCATATATTTT. Its translation: CASSLGGQSSGNTIYF.